The following is a T cell receptor beta chain sequence with its context. Its target is not known. This entry is derived from a study of cytomegalovirus exposure and HLA in healthy donors. PCR involved 60 Vbeta and 13 Jbeta primers. Using immunoSEQ multiplex PCR, the repertoire was profiled, and TCRdb retains in-frame clones only, with some absent. The sample lists some 210,000 clones, around four fifths occurring once. This CDR3 region has 15 residues. Trimming removed 4 bases from V and 4 bases from J; junction bases left unmatched: 7. General study points: It was reported that TCR beta sequences correctly inferred the HLA-A and HLA-B alleles for most subjects.

V is TRBV23-1 and J is TRBJ1-5; 7 nucleotides match TRBD1. TRBV23-1 is an ORF; its function is uncertain. Material for sequencing was PBMCs. This TCR came from a male donor in good health and CMV-seronegative. CDR3 coding DNA: TGCGCCAGCAGTCCCAGGGACAGAAAGAATCAGCCCCAGCATTTT. Translated, it gives CASSPRDRKNQPQHF.